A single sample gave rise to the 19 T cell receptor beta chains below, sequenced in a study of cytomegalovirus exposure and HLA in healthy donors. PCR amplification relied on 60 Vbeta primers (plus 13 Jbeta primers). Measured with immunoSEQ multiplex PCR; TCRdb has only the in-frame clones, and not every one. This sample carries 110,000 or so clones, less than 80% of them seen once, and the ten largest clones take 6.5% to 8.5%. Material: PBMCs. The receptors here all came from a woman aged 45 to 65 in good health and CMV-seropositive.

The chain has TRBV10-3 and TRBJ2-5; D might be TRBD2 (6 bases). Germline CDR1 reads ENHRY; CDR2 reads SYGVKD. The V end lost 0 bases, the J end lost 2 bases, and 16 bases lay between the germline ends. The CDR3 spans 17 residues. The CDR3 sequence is CAISESTLGSGQETQYF. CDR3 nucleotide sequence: TGTGCCATCAGTGAGTCGACTCTCGGGAGCGGACAAGAGACCCAGTACTTC.

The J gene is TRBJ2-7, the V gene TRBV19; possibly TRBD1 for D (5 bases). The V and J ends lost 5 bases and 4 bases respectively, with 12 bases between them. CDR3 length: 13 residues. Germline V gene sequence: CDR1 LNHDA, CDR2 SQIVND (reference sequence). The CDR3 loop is CASSPGSGYEQYF. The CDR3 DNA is TGTGCCAGTAGTCCAGGTTCAGGGTACGAGCAGTACTTC.

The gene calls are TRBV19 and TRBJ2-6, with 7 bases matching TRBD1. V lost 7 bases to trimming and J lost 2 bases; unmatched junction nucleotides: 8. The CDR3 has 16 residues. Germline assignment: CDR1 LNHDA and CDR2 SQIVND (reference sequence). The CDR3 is CASKGQTYTGANVLTF. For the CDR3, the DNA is TGTGCCAGTAAGGGACAGACGTATACTGGGGCCAACGTCCTGACTTTC.

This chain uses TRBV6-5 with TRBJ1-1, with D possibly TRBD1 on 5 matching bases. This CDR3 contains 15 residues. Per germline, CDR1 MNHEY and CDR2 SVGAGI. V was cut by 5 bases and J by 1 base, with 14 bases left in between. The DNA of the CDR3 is TGTGCCAGCAGTCCACTGGACACGGCGAACACTGAAGCTTTCTTT. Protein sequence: CASSPLDTANTEAFF.

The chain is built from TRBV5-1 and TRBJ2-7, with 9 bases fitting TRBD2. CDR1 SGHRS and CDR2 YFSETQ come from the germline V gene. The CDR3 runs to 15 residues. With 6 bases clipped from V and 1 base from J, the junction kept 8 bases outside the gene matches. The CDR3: CASTRVAGASYEQYF. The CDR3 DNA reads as TGCGCCAGCACCCGCGTAGCGGGGGCGTCCTACGAGCAGTACTTC.

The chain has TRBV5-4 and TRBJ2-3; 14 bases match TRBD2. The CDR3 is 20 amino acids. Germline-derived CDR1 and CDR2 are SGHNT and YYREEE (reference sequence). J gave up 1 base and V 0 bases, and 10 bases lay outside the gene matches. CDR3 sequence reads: CASSLAGTSGSYFGTDTQYF. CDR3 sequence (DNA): TGTGCCAGCAGCTTGGCCGGGACTAGCGGGAGTTATTTTGGCACAGATACGCAGTATTTT.

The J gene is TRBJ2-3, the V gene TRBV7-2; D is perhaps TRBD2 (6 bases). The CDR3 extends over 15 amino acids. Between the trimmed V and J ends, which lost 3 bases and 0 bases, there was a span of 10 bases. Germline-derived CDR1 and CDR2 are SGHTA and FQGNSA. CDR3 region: CASSFGGESTDTQYF. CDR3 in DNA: TGTGCCAGCAGCTTTGGAGGGGAGAGCACAGATACGCAGTATTTT. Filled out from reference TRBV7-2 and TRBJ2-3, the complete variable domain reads GAGVSQSPSNKVTEKGKDVELRCDPISGHTALYWYRQSLGQGLEFLIYFQGNSAPDKSGLPSDRFSAERTGGSVSTLTIQRTQQEDSAVYLCASSFGGESTDTQYFGPGTRLTVL.

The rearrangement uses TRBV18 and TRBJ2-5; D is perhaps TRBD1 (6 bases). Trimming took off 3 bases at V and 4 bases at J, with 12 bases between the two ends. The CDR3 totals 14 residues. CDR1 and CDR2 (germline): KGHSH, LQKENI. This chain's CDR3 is CASSPPGQLETQYF. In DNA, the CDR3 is TGTGCCAGCTCACCGCCCGGACAGCTAGAGACCCAGTACTTC.

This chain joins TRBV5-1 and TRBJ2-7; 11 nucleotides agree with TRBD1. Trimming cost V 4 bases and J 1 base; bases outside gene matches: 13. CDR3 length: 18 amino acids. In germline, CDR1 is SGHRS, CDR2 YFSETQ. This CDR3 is CASSASSWDRGGSYEQYF. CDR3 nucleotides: TGCGCCAGCAGCGCATCAAGTTGGGACAGGGGGGGGTCCTACGAGCAGTACTTC.

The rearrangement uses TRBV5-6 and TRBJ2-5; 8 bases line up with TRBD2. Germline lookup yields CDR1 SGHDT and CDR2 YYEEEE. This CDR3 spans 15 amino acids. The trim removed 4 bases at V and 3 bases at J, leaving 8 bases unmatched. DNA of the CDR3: TGTGCCAGCAGCCCACTCAGTAGCGGGAAAGAGACCCAGTACTTC. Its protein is CASSPLSSGKETQYF.

The CDR3 loop is CATSSDRPTGELFF. CDR3 coding DNA: TGTGCCACCAGCTCTGACAGGCCCACCGGGGAGCTGTTTTTT. J is TRBJ2-2 and V is TRBV15, with D maybe TRBD1 (6 bases). CDR1 is LNHNV and CDR2 is YYDKDF in the germline V gene (reference sequence). The length of the CDR3 is 14 residues. Trimming took 5 bases from V and 4 from J, leaving 11 bases between them.

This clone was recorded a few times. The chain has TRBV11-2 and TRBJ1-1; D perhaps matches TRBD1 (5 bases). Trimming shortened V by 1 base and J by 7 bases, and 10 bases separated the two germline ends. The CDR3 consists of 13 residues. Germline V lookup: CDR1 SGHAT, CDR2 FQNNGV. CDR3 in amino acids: CASSLVKGNEAFF. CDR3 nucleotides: TGTGCCAGCAGCTTAGTGAAGGGGAATGAAGCTTTCTTT. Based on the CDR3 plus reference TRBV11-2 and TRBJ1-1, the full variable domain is EAGVAQSPRYKIIEKRQSVAFWCNPISGHATLYWYQQILGQGPKLLIQFQNNGVVDDSQLPKDRFSAERLKGVDSTLKIQPAKLEDSAVYLCASSLVKGNEAFFGQGTRLTVV.

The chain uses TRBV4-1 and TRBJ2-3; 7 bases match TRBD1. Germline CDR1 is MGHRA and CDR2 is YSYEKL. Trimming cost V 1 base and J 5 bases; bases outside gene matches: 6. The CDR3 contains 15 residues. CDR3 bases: TGCGCCAGCAGCCAAGTGGGACAGAGCGGAGATACGCAGTATTTT. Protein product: CASSQVGQSGDTQYF.

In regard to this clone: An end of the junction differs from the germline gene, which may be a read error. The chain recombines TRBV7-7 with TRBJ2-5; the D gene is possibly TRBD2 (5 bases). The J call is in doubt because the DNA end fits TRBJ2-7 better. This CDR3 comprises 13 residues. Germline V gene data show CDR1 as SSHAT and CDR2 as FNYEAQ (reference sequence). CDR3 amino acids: CASSPGPGNEQYF. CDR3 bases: TGTGCTAGCAGCCCCGGACCGGGGAACGAGCAGTACTTC.

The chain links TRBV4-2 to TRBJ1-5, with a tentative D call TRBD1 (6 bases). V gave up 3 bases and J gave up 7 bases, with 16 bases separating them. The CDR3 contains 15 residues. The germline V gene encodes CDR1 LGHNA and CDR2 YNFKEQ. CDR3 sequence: CASSQTGGAGQPQHF. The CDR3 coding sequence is TGTGCCAGCAGCCAGACGGGGGGGGCGGGACAGCCCCAGCATTTT.

The CDR3 region has the DNA TGTGCCAGCAGCCAGACAGGGTGGGACACAGATACGCAGTATTTT. Its translation: CASSQTGWDTDTQYF. The rearrangement uses TRBV25-1 and TRBJ2-3, with 7 bases lining up with TRBD1. This CDR3 has 15 amino acids. Germline CDR1 reads MGHDK; CDR2 reads SYGVNS. With 6 bases clipped from V and 2 bases from J, the junction kept 8 bases outside the gene matches.

CDR3 region: CASSLSPSANTGELFF. CDR3 DNA: TGTGCCAGCAGTTTATCCCCCAGTGCGAACACCGGGGAGCTGTTTTTT. The rearrangement uses TRBV27 and TRBJ2-2, with D hard to call. The CDR3 extends over 16 amino acids. Germline V gene sequence: CDR1 MNHEY, CDR2 SMNVEV (reference sequence). V was trimmed by 0 bases and J by 0 bases, leaving 8 bases between them.

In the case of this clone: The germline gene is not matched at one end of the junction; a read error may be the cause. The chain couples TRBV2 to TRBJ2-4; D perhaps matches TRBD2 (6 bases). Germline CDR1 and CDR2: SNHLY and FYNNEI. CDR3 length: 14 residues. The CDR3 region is CASSESSAQNSQYF. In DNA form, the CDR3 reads TGTGCCAGCAGTGAATCTAGCGCCCAAAACAGTCAGTACTTC. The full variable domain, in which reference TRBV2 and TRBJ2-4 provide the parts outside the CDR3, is EPEVTQTPSHQVTQMGQEVILRCVPISNHLYFYWYRQILGQKVEFLVSFYNNEISEKSEIFDDQFSVERPDGSNFTLKIRSTKLEDSAMYFCASSESSAQNSQYFGAGTRLSVL.

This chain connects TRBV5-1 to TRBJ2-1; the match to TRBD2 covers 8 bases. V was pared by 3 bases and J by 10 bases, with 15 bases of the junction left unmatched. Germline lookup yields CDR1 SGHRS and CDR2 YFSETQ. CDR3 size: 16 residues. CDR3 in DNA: TGCGCCAGCAGCTCGACGGCGGGGGGCTACCCCCGCGAGCAGTTCTTC. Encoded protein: CASSSTAGGYPREQFF.